The T cell receptor beta chain described here comes from a study of long-term antiretroviral therapy in people with HIV. CDR1 is LNHDA, CDR2 SQIVND, per germline (reference sequence). The CDR3 sequence is 13 residues long. The V end was cut by 0 bases, the J end by 6 bases, with 8 bases between. Run at survey level, the immunoSEQ assay was version v3.0. Libraries were prepared by immunoSEQ multiplex PCR; TCRdb keeps only in-frame clonotypes and omits some of them. The sample includes about 39,000 clones, approximately 87% seen only once; the top ten take more than 4%. The sequencing here drew on unsorted PBMCs, taken 1.2 years after starting antiretroviral therapy. The V call is TRBV19, the J call TRBJ1-2, with no clear D. The receptor was isolated from a woman in her forties or fifties with HIV. For the CDR3, the DNA is TGTGCCAGTAGTATAGACGGTAGCCATGGCTACACCTTC. Translated: CASSIDGSHGYTF.